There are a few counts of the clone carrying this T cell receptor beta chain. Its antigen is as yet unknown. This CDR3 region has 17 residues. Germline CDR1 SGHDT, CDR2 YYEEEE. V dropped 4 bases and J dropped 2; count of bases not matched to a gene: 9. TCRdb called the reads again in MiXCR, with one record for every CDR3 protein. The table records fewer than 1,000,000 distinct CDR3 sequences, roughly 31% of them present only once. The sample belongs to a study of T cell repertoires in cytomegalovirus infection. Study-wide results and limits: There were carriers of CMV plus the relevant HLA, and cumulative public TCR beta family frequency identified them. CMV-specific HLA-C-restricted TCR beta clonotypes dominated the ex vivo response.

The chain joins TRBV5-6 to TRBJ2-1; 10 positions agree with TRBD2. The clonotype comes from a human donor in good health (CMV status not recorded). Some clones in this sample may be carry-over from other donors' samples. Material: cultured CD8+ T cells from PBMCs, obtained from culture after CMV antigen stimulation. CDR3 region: CASSGRGLAGAYNEQFF. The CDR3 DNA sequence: TGTGCCAGCAGCGGCAGAGGGCTAGCGGGGGCCTACAATGAGCAGTTCTTC. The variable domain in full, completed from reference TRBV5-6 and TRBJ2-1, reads DAGVTQSPTHLIKTRGQQVTLRCSPKSGHDTVSWYQQALGQGPQFIFQYYEEEERQRGNFPDRFSGHQFPNYSSELNVNALLLGDSALYLCASSGRGLAGAYNEQFFGPGTRLTVL.